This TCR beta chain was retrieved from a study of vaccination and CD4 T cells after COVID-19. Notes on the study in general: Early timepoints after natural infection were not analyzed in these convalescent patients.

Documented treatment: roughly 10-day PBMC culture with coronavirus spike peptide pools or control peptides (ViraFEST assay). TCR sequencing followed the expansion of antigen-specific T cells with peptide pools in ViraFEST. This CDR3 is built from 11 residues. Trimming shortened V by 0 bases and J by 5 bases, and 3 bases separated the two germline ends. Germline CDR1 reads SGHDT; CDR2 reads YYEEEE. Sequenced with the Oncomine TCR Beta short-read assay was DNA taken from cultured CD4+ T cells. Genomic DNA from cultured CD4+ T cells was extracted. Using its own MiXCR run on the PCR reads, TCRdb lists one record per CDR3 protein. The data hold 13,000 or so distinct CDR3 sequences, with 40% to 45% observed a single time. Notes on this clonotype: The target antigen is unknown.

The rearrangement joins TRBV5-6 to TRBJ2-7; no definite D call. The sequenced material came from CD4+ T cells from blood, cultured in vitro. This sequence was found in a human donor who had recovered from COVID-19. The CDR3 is CASSLGHEQYF. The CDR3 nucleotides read TGTGCCAGCAGCTTGGGACACGAGCAGTACTTC.